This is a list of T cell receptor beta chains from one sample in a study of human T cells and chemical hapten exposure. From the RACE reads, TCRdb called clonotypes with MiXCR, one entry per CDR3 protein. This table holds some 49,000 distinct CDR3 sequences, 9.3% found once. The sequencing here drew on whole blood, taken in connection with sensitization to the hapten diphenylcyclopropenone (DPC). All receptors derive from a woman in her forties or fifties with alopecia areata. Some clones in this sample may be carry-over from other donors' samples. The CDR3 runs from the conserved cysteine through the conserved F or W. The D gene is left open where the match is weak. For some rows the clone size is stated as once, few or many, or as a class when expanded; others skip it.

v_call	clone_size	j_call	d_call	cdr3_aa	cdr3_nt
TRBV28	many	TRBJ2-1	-	CASSLDAHNEQFF	TGTGCCAGCAGTTTGGATGCCCACAATGAGCAGTTCTTC
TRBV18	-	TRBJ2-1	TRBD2	CASSRLLAGGDDNEQFF	TGTGCCAGCTCACGACTTTTAGCGGGAGGGGACGACAATGAGCAGTTCTTC
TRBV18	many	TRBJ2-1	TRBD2	CASSPKREGGNEQFF	TGTGCCAGCTCACCCAAGCGGGAGGGTGGCAATGAGCAGTTCTTC
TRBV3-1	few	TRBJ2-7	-	CASSRSVSYEQYF	TGTGCCAGCAGCCGGTCCGTCTCCTACGAGCAGTACTTC
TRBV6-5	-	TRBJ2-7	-	CASSKKQGTYEQYF	TGTGCCAGCAGTAAGAAACAGGGCACCTACGAGCAGTACTTC
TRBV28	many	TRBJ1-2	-	CASSLTGYGYTF	TGTGCCAGCAGTTTGACAGGCTATGGCTACACCTTC
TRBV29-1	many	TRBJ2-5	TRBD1	CSLLGQQETQYF	TGCAGCCTACTGGGACAGCAAGAGACCCAGTACTTC
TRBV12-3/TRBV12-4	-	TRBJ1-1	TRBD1	CASSLTLTGDAFF	TGTGCCAGCAGTTTAACTCTGACAGGGGACGCTTTCTTT
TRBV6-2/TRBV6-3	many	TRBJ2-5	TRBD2	CASSSRPGGPGETQYF	TGTGCCAGCAGCTCCCGACCGGGAGGGCCGGGAGAGACCCAGTACTTC
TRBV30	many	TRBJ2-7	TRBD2	CAWSHPPRLAGTYEQYF	TGTGCCTGGAGTCATCCCCCCCGACTAGCGGGAACCTACGAGCAGTACTTC
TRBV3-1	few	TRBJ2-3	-	CASSGRTDTQYF	TGTGCCAGCAGTGGGAGGACAGATACGCAGTATTTT
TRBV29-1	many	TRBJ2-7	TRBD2	CSVEVLGAGGPDEQYF	TGCAGCGTTGAAGTTCTAGGAGCGGGAGGGCCGGACGAGCAGTACTTC
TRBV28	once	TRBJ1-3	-	CASSSGSSGNTIYF	TGTGCCAGCAGCTCCGGGTCCTCTGGAAACACCATATATTTT
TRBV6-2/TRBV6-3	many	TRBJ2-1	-	CASSLSRGEQFF	TGTGCCAGCTCCCTTTCTCGGGGGGAGCAGTTCTTC
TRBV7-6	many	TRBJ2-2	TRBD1	CASSLATGTGGNTGELFF	TGTGCCAGCAGCTTAGCGACCGGGACAGGGGGTAACACCGGGGAGCTGTTTTTT